The T cell receptor (beta chain) described here comes from a study of Ad26.COV2.S vaccination and SARS-CoV-2 variants. Study findings and constraints: The TCR breadth and depth analyses may have understated or missed part of the total T cell responses. Substantial response breadth was reportedly seen for spike-specific CD8+ and CD4+ T cells after vaccination. Greater spike-specific TCR breadth was seen in vaccine recipients than in placebo recipients.

CDR1 is SGHDN and CDR2 is FVKESK in the germline V gene. Between the trimmed V and J ends, which lost 3 bases and 10 bases, there was a span of 8 bases. CDR3 size: 11 residues. In the case of this clone: Its antigen is undetermined.

Using immunoSEQ multiplex PCR, the repertoire was profiled, and TCRdb retains in-frame clones only, with some absent. The sample lists some 350,000 clones, just over 90% occurring once. This sequence was found in a human donor who had recovered from COVID-19. The chain is built from TRBV14 and TRBJ2-3; no clear D gene. The input for sequencing was peripheral blood, taken after recovery from COVID-19. The CDR3 reads CASSHKFPQYF. In nucleotides, the CDR3 is TGTGCCAGCAGCCACAAGTTTCCGCAGTATTTT.